These 10 T cell receptor beta chains came from one sample sequenced in a study of CD8+CD57+ T cells in acquired aplastic anemia. Profiling that covered TCR beta VDJ and CDR3 relied on genomic DNA as its template. TCRdb passed the reads through MiXCR, listing each CDR3 protein once. The sample includes under 200,000 distinct CDR3 sequences, around 66% seen only once; the top ten take about 43%. Sequenced: sorted CD4+, CD8+, or CD8+CD57+ T cells (not recorded which) from PBMCs. Receptor source: a human donor with severe aplastic anemia or a healthy control (not recorded which).

This clonotype has a handful of counts. The CDR3 region is CSALEDRSYEQYF. The CDR3 DNA is TGCAGTGCTCTCGAAGACAGGTCTTACGAGCAGTACTTC. V gene TRBV20-1 combines with J gene TRBJ2-7; TRBD1 is a possible D gene (6 bases). The CDR3 runs 13 residues. The ends were cut back, 5 bases at V and 4 bases at J, with 15 bases in the middle. Germline CDR1 reads DFQATT; CDR2 reads SNEGSKA (reference sequence).

The J gene is TRBJ2-7, the V gene TRBV9; weak D call: TRBD2 (5 bases). This CDR3 has 14 residues. V lost 0 bases and J 3 bases, leaving 10 bases between the germline ends. Germline-derived CDR1 and CDR2 are SGDLS and YYNGEE. CDR3 DNA: TGTGCCAGCAGCGTAGATGTGAGGGTCTACGAGCAGTACTTC. Its translation is CASSVDVRVYEQYF.

V is TRBV7-9 and J is TRBJ2-3; perhaps TRBD1 as D (6 bases). The germline V gene encodes CDR1 SEHNR and CDR2 FQNEAQ (reference sequence). Trimming took off 5 bases at V and 4 bases at J, with 28 bases between the two ends. This CDR3 region has 19 residues. The CDR3 region is CASSPQRGIGYRFADTQYF. The DNA for the CDR3 is TGTGCCAGCAGCCCACAAAGGGGGATAGGGTATCGTTTTGCAGATACGCAGTATTTT.

This clonotype has more than one count but fewer than ten. The chain is built from TRBV10-3 and TRBJ1-4, with D perhaps TRBD1 (5 bases). The V end was cut by 3 bases, the J end by 8 bases, with 10 bases between. Germline V gives CDR1 ENHRY, CDR2 SYGVKD. The CDR3 sequence is 13 residues long. The CDR3 DNA sequence: TGTGCCATCAGTGAAGGGGTCGGGGAAAAACTGTTTTTT. Its translation is CAISEGVGEKLFF.

This sequence joins TRBV25-1 and TRBJ1-1, with D unclear. Germline CDR1 is MGHDK and CDR2 is SYGVNS. V lost 4 bases and J 3 bases, leaving 6 bases between the germline ends. The CDR3 consists of 12 residues. CDR3 sequence: CASSGGYTEAFF. The DNA of the CDR3 is TGTGCCAGCAGTGGGGGATACACTGAAGCTTTCTTT.

This sequence joins TRBV20-1 and TRBJ2-7; D is unclear. V was pared by 3 bases and J by 5 bases, with 11 bases between. The CDR3 covers 12 residues. Germline loops: CDR1 DFQATT, CDR2 SNEGSKA (reference sequence). The CDR3 here is CSASAMVNEQYF. The CDR3, as DNA: TGCAGTGCTAGTGCTATGGTGAACGAGCAGTACTTC.

CDR3 in DNA: TGTGCCAGCAACGATGCGGGGGGACCCGACGAGCAGTACTTC. This translates into CASNDAGGPDEQYF. The chain links TRBV7-9 to TRBJ2-7; TRBD2 agrees at 8 bases. CDR3 size: 14 residues. CDR1 is SEHNR and CDR2 is FQNEAQ in the germline V gene (reference sequence). Trimming cost V 7 bases and J 5 bases; bases outside gene matches: 10.

V and J are TRBV20-1 and TRBJ1-1, with a tentative D call TRBD1 (6 bases). This CDR3 has 13 residues. Trimming cost V 5 bases and J 3 bases, with 13 bases left between them. Per the germline V gene, CDR1 is DFQATT and CDR2 is SNEGSKA (reference sequence). The CDR3 loop is CSAGRGRDTEAFF. The CDR3 DNA reads as TGCAGTGCTGGCAGGGGAAGGGACACTGAAGCTTTCTTT.

The gene calls are TRBV19 and TRBJ2-1; D might be TRBD2 (6 bases). The V and J ends lost 7 bases and 1 base respectively, with 14 bases between them. Per germline, CDR1 LNHDA and CDR2 SQIVND (reference sequence). The CDR3 is made up of 15 amino acids. The CDR3 bases are TGTGCCAGTACCGTCGGGAGCGAATCCTACAATGAGCAGTTCTTC. Its protein product is CASTVGSESYNEQFF. Combining the CDR3 with reference TRBV19 and TRBJ2-1 gives the whole variable domain DGGITQSPKYLFRKEGQNVTLSCEQNLNHDAMYWYRQDPGQGLRLIYYSQIVNDFQKGDIAEGYSVSREKKESFPLTVTSAQKNPTAFYLCASTVGSESYNEQFFGPGTRLTVL.

This clonotype has a count of ten or more. The genes are TRBV7-9 and TRBJ2-1; D is possibly TRBD1 or TRBD2 (5 bases each). Germline V CDR1 and CDR2: SEHNR, FQNEAQ (reference sequence). This CDR3 comprises 12 residues. Trimming left V 8 bases short and J 3 bases short, with 8 bases between. Here the CDR3 reads CASRGGYNEQFF. The CDR3 DNA reads as TGTGCCAGCCGGGGCGGCTACAATGAGCAGTTCTTC.